These 19 T cell receptor beta chains were sequenced from one sample in a study of T cells in Graves' hyperthyroidism and ophthalmopathy (dated by TCRdb to between 2018 and 2020). Libraries came from multiplex PCR. The sequencing machine was an Illumina HiSeq 2000. The TCR beta CDR3 regions were amplified from RNA transcripts. For the first round of RT-PCR on the TCR CDR3, the HTBI primer set was used together with the Qiagen OneStep RT-PCR kit. The raw public reads went through TCRdb reprocessing: fastp at Q25, MiXCR clone calling, in-frame beta chains kept. Identical CDR3 protein sequences are pooled into one entry, listed with their most common genes and DNA. This sample gives around 600,000 distinct CDR3 sequences in total; over 40% of them show up just once. Of the sample, less than 9% falls within the top ten clones. The sample comprised peripheral blood or thyroid tissue (not recorded which). These receptors were obtained from an adult man with Graves' disease, either hyperthyroidism or ophthalmopathy (not recorded which).

This clonotype was counted between two and nine times. The chain joins TRBV7-9 to TRBJ1-1; 8 nucleotides align to TRBD1. Germline CDR1 SEHNR, CDR2 FQNEAQ (reference sequence). CDR3 size: 16 residues. V was clipped by 0 bases and J by 4 bases; unmatched bases: 7. CDR3 loop: CASSLARQGSITEAFF. In DNA form, the CDR3 reads TGTGCCAGCAGCTTAGCCAGACAGGGGAGTATCACTGAAGCTTTCTTT.

This clonotype appeared many times. The V gene is TRBV19, the J gene TRBJ1-5; 11 bases are a match to TRBD1. The CDR3 contains 14 residues. V was pared by 5 bases and J by 6 bases, with 3 bases of the junction left unmatched. Germline assignment: CDR1 LNHDA and CDR2 SQIVND (reference sequence). The CDR3 sequence is CASSPGTGGQPQHF. The CDR3 bases are TGTGCCAGTAGTCCCGGGACAGGGGGTCAGCCCCAGCATTTT. Full variable domain (missing parts from reference TRBV19 and TRBJ1-5): DGGITQSPKYLFRKEGQNVTLSCEQNLNHDAMYWYRQDPGQGLRLIYYSQIVNDFQKGDIAEGYSVSREKKESFPLTVTSAQKNPTAFYLCASSPGTGGQPQHFGDGTRLSIL.

This clonotype was observed a handful of times. The chain couples TRBV5-1 to TRBJ1-2, with unresolved D. Germline CDR1 is SGHRS and CDR2 is YFSETQ. The V and J ends lost 2 bases and 0 bases respectively, with 8 bases between them. This CDR3 region has 14 residues. CDR3 loop: CASSFAVSNYGYTF. CDR3 nucleotides: TGCGCCAGCAGCTTCGCAGTTTCTAACTATGGCTACACCTTC.

A few counts support this clonotype. This chain uses TRBV7-2 with TRBJ2-7, with D perhaps being TRBD1 or TRBD2 (5 bases each). The CDR3 length is 15 residues. V was shortened by 1 base and J by 0 bases, with 10 bases between the two germline ends. Germline V CDR1 and CDR2: SGHTA, FQGNSA. CDR3 sequence: CASSLDAGSSYEQYF. In DNA, the CDR3 is TGTGCCAGCAGCTTAGACGCAGGGAGCTCCTACGAGCAGTACTTC.

The chain is built from TRBV6-1 and TRBJ1-2; D is undetermined. This CDR3 comprises 11 residues. Trimming cost V 4 bases and J 8 bases, with 8 bases left between them. The V gene's germline CDR1 is MNHNS and CDR2 SASEGT. In nucleotides, the CDR3 is TGTGCCAGCAGTGCCCGGGAAGGCTACACCTTC. Translation: CASSAREGYTF.

The chain has TRBV10-2 and TRBJ2-7; possibly TRBD1 or TRBD2 for D (5 bases each). The CDR3 loop spans 17 amino acids. CDR1 and CDR2 from the germline V gene are WSHSY and SAAADI. V shed 2 bases and J shed 9 bases, with 26 bases lying between them. The CDR3 nucleotides read TGCGCCAGCAGTGAGATAGAGAGGGCAGGTCCATGGGACGTGCAGTACTTC. It encodes CASSEIERAGPWDVQYF.

With respect to this clonotype: With a much larger clone just one base away, this may be a read error. The gene calls are TRBV7-9 and TRBJ2-7, with D maybe TRBD1 (6 bases). The CDR3 is 14 amino acids. Germline V CDR1 and CDR2: SEHNR, FQNEAQ (reference sequence). CDR3 nucleotide sequence: TGTGCCAGCAGCCTAGGGGGAAGTCCCTACGAGCGGTACTTC. The encoded protein is CASSLGGSPYERYF.

On this clonotype itself: A much larger clone differs by one base, so this may be a read error. The chain links TRBV2 to TRBJ1-5; D may be TRBD1 (5 bases). Germline CDR1 is SNHLY and CDR2 is FYNNEI. This CDR3 is 13 amino acids long. The V and J ends lost 5 bases and 7 bases respectively, with 12 bases between them. CDR3: CASSWGRSQPQHF. The CDR3 DNA follows: TGTGCCAGCAGTTGGGGACGGTCACAGCCCCAGCATTTT. The entire variable domain, with the rest obtained from reference TRBV2 and TRBJ1-5, is as follows: EPEVTQTPSHQVTQMGQEVILRCVPISNHLYFYWYRQILGQKVEFLVSFYNNEISEKSEIFDDQFSVERPDGSNFTLKIRSTKLEDSAMYFCASSWGRSQPQHFGDGTRLSIL.

This clonotype occurred a few times. The rearrangement links TRBV2 to TRBJ1-5; 8 bases map to TRBD1. Unmatched junction bases numbered 11, after V lost 6 bases and J lost 4 bases. Germline lookup yields CDR1 SNHLY and CDR2 FYNNEI. CDR3 length equals 16 residues. Here the CDR3 reads CASRRGQGPLNQPQHF. The CDR3 DNA follows: TGTGCCAGCAGGAGAGGACAGGGCCCCTTGAATCAGCCCCAGCATTTT.

The chain couples TRBV20-1 to TRBJ1-3; D is possibly TRBD1 (6 bases). Trimming shortened V by 3 bases and J by 1 base, and 13 bases separated the two germline ends. The CDR3 spans 15 residues. Germline assignment: CDR1 DFQATT and CDR2 SNEGSKA (reference sequence). The CDR3 reads CSASPQGHSGNTIYF. The CDR3 bases are TGCAGTGCTAGCCCACAGGGTCATTCTGGAAACACCATATATTTT.

This clonotype was seen a few times. The chain joins TRBV7-2 to TRBJ1-2; D remains unclear. The CDR3 contains 15 residues. Germline CDR1 SGHTA, CDR2 FQGNSA. V gave up 2 bases and J gave up 11 bases, with 21 bases separating them. The CDR3 coding sequence is TGTGCCAGCAGCTTAAGCGGTTTGGTTAGCCTGGGGTACACCTTC. Its protein product is CASSLSGLVSLGYTF.

This clonotype appeared a single time. The chain employs TRBV15 and TRBJ2-2; unclear D gene. From germline, CDR1 is LNHNV and CDR2 YYDKDF (reference sequence). The CDR3 spans 12 residues. The germline V and J ends were trimmed by 1 base and 8 bases, with 5 bases remaining between them. CDR3 sequence: CATSRGWGELFF. CDR3 sequence (DNA): TGTGCCACCAGCAGAGGCTGGGGGGAGCTGTTTTTT.

This clonotype was detected ten times or more. This rearrangement joins TRBV29-1 to TRBJ2-5; D remains ambiguous. This CDR3 has 12 residues. V gave up 5 bases and J gave up 0 bases, with 7 bases separating them. CDR1 is SQVTM, CDR2 ANQGSEA, per germline. CDR3 sequence reads: CSVSPYQETQYF. For the CDR3, the DNA is TGCAGCGTTAGTCCTTACCAAGAGACCCAGTACTTC.

Notes on this clonotype: The conserved phenylalanine or tryptophan is not found at the CDR3 terminus, so this likely reflects a read error. The DNA is left out, because the CDR3 cannot be placed on it with certainty; the CDR3 is given as TCRdb lists it. CDR3 region: CASSAGTVNY. The chain joins TRBV2 to TRBJ1-4; TRBD1 is the table's D call and was not checked against the DNA. Looked up from germline, CDR1 is SNHLY and CDR2 is FYNNEI. Including both end residues, the CDR3 is 10 amino acids long.

The CDR3, as DNA: TGCGCCAGCAGCTTTGACCGGGTGGACACTGAAGCTTTCTTT. Residues: CASSFDRVDTEAFF. The chain links TRBV5-1 to TRBJ1-1; D not resolved. The CDR3 covers 14 residues. V dropped 2 bases and J dropped 3 bases, with 11 bases sitting between them. The V gene's germline CDR1 is SGHRS and CDR2 YFSETQ.

The chain carries TRBV2 and TRBJ2-7; maybe TRBD1 (6 bases). CDR1 is SNHLY, CDR2 FYNNEI, per germline. V dropped 7 bases and J dropped 3 bases, with 7 bases sitting between them. The CDR3 runs to 11 residues. The CDR3 DNA is TGTGCCAGCAAGGGGGTCTACGAGCAGTACTTC. Its translation is CASKGVYEQYF.

The chain has TRBV7-2 and TRBJ1-4; maybe TRBD1 (6 bases). The germline V gene encodes CDR1 SGHTA and CDR2 FQGNSA. This CDR3 is built from 19 residues. V lost 5 bases and J 4 bases, leaving 26 bases between the germline ends. The CDR3 protein is CASSPLLHRAGRSNEKLFF. Written as DNA, the CDR3 is TGTGCCAGCAGCCCTCTTTTGCACAGGGCGGGAAGGAGTAATGAAAAACTGTTTTTT.

This clonotype was counted only a few times. The rearrangement uses TRBV29-1 and TRBJ1-2, with a tentative D call TRBD1 (5 bases). The length of the CDR3 is 11 residues. Germline V gene sequence: CDR1 SQVTM, CDR2 ANQGSEA. Between the trimmed V and J ends, which lost 0 bases and 11 bases, there was a span of 10 bases. The CDR3 coding sequence is TGCAGCGTTGAAGAGGAGGCAGGGTACACCTTC. Protein product: CSVEEEAGYTF.

V usage is TRBV10-3 and J usage is TRBJ2-5; no firm D call. Germline CDR1 is ENHRY and CDR2 is SYGVKD. CDR3 length: 11 amino acids. With 6 bases removed from V and 0 bases from J, the gap between germline ends came to 2 bases. The CDR3 region is CAIRNQETQYF. The DNA of the CDR3 is TGTGCCATCAGGAACCAAGAGACCCAGTACTTC.